This T cell receptor (beta chain) was profiled in a study of long-term antiretroviral therapy in people with HIV. Study results and limitations: Information on adherence to ART, viral resistance or therapy changes was unavailable. Relative to control repertoires, HIV repertoires exhibited narrower CDR3 length ranges.

The libraries were made with immunoSEQ v3.0 at survey level. Each sample aimed for roughly 35,000-50,000 sequenced T-cell genomes. Profiled with immunoSEQ multiplex PCR; TCRdb holds only in-frame clones, not every one. The sample includes about 21,000 clones, roughly three quarters of them seen just once. This clone has only one observation. The antigen is not known. This CDR3 region has 14 residues. Trimming shortened V by 7 bases and J by 4 bases, and 16 bases separated the two germline ends. Germline assignment: CDR1 MNHNY and CDR2 SVGAGI (reference sequence). Every specimen provided about 0.9-11 million cryopreserved PBMC before DNA extraction took place.

This clonotype originated in a woman in her thirties or forties with HIV. Here the sequenced sample was unsorted PBMCs, taken less than 1.8 years before starting antiretroviral therapy. The chain is built from TRBV6-6 and TRBJ1-2; a weak D match, TRBD1 (6 bases). The CDR3 loop reads CASNEEGVGYGYTF. CDR3 bases: TGTGCCAGCAACGAGGAGGGGGTGGGCTATGGCTACACCTTC.